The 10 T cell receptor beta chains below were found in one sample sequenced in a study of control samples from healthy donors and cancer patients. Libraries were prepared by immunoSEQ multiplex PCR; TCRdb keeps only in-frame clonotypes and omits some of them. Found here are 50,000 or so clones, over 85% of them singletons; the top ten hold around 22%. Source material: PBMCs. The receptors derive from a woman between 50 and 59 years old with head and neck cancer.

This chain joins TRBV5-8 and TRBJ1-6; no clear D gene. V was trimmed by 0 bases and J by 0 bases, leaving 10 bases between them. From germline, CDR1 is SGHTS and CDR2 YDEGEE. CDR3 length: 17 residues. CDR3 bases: TGTGCCAGCAGCTTGGTCTCACCGAGCTCCTATAATTCACCCCTCCACTTT. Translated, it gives CASSLVSPSSYNSPLHF.

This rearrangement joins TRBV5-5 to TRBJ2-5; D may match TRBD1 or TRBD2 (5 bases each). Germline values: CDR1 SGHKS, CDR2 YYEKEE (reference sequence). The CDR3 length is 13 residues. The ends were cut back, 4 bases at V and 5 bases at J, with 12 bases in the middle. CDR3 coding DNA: TGTGCCAGCAGCCCCCGGGACGAGGAGACCCAGTACTTC. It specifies CASSPRDEETQYF.

Written as DNA, the CDR3 is TGCGCCAGCAGCCCGCGCCCACCCGGTAACACCGGGGAGCTGTTTTTT. This translates into CASSPRPPGNTGELFF. This chain uses TRBV5-1 with TRBJ2-2; no reliable D call. V was trimmed by 4 bases and J by 2 bases, leaving 15 bases between them. Germline V gives CDR1 SGHRS, CDR2 YFSETQ. The CDR3 contains 16 residues.

The CDR3 here is CASSQEKGRLYEQYF. CDR3 coding DNA: TGCGCCAGCAGCCAAGAAAAGGGCAGGCTTTACGAGCAGTACTTC. The chain combines TRBV4-3 with TRBJ2-7; D ambiguous. The V and J ends lost 0 bases and 4 bases respectively, with 13 bases between them. CDR1 is LGHNA, CDR2 YSLEER, per germline. The CDR3 extends over 15 amino acids.

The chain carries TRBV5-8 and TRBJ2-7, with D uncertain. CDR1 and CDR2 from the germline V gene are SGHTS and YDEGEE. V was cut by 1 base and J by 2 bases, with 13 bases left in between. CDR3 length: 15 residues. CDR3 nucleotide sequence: TGTGCCAGCAGCTTGATGGACCACGGGCCCTACGAGCAGTACTTC. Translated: CASSLMDHGPYEQYF.

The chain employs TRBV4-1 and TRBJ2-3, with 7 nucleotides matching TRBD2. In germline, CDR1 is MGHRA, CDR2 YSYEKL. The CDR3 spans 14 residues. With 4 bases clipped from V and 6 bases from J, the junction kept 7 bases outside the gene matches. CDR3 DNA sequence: TGCGCCAGCAGCCCGACTAGCAGGAGTGATACGCAGTATTTT. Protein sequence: CASSPTSRSDTQYF.

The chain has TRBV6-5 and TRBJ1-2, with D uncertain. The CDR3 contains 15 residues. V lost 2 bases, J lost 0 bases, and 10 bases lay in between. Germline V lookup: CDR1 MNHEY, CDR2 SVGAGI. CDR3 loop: CASSYTPLANYGYTF. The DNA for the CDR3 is TGTGCCAGCAGTTACACTCCCCTCGCTAACTATGGCTACACCTTC.

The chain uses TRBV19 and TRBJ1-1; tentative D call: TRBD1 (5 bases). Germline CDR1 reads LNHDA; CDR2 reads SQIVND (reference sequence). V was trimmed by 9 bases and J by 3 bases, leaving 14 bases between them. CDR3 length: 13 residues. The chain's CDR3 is CASRSGGYTEAFF. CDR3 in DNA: TGTGCCAGCCGGTCCGGGGGATACACTGAAGCTTTCTTT. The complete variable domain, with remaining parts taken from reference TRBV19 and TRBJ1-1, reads DGGITQSPKYLFRKEGQNVTLSCEQNLNHDAMYWYRQDPGQGLRLIYYSQIVNDFQKGDIAEGYSVSREKKESFPLTVTSAQKNPTAFYLCASRSGGYTEAFFGQGTRLTVV.

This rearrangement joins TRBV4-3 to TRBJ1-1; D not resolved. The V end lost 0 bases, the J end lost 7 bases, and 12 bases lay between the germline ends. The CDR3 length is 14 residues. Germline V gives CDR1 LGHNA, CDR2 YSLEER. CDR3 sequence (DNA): TGCGCCAGCAGCCAAGATCGGGGAGACAATGAAGCTTTCTTT. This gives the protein CASSQDRGDNEAFF.

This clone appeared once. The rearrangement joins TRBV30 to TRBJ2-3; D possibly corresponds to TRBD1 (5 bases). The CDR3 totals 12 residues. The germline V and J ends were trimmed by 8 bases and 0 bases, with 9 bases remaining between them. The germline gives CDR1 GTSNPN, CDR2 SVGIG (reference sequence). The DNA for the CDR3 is TGTGCCAGGGGCCTTAGCACAGATACGCAGTATTTT. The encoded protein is CARGLSTDTQYF.